This T cell receptor beta chain is drawn from a study of T-cell memory formation after mild COVID-19. Overall study findings and caveats: Whereas later expanders leaned CD4+, clones contracting day 15 to 85 showed a balanced CD4/CD8 makeup. Certain responding clones were present in pre-infection memory, suggesting participation of cross-reactive memory. CD4+ contracting clones lay mainly in CM and EM, CD8+ ones in EMRA.

CDR1 is SGHAT, CDR2 FQNNGV, per germline. CDR3 length equals 15 residues. V lost 5 bases and J lost 5, with 18 bases in between. Barcoded TCR alpha and TCR beta cDNA libraries with UMIs came from 5'RACE using constant-segment primers. TCRdb re-called the 5' RACE reads with MiXCR, one entry per CDR3 protein. Counted here are some 64,000 distinct CDR3 sequences, 9.3% occurring once; the ten biggest clones make up less than 1.5%. With regard to this clonotype: Its antigen is unidentified.

The specimen sequenced was PBMCs or a T cell subset sorted from them (not recorded which). This sequence was found in a man aged 18 to 29 who had mild COVID-19 (a few samples of this study predate the infection). Cell type and time point are not known. This rearrangement joins TRBV11-2 to TRBJ2-5, with D possibly TRBD2 on 7 matching bases. The CDR3 protein is CASSLMEGGLETQYF. Here the CDR3 DNA reads TGTGCCAGCAGCCTAATGGAGGGGGGGCTTGAGACCCAGTACTTC.